This T cell receptor (beta chain) is from a study of cytomegalovirus exposure and HLA in healthy donors. Primers: 60 Vbeta forward and 13 Jbeta reverse. Some clones are missing from TCRdb's copy, which holds only in-frame ones; the method was immunoSEQ multiplex PCR. The sample contains some 90,000 clones, roughly 77% of which appear only once. Study observations and caveats: An observed cluster of highly shared sequence variants was recorded as a likely sequencing artifact.

Concerning this clone: Antigen specificity is unknown.

Sequencing was performed on PBMCs. The TCR comes from a man aged 35 to 55 in good health and CMV-seronegative.

The CDR3 spells CASSEALGTGTYEQYF. As DNA, the CDR3 is TGTGCCAGCAGTGAAGCGTTGGGGACAGGGACCTACGAGCAGTACTTC. The chain carries TRBV6-1 and TRBJ2-7; 9 nucleotides match TRBD1. Germline V gene sequence: CDR1 MNHNS, CDR2 SASEGT. There are 16 residues in the CDR3. Trimming removed 0 bases from V and 2 bases from J; junction bases left unmatched: 5.